One T cell receptor beta chain is described in this entry. This sample was taken from a study of blood T cell repertoires in COVID-19. Overall study: Collection of acute and convalescent COVID-19 samples took place in the United States, Italy and Spain. PBMCs, B-cell-depleted T cells, or T cells provided the cDNA or gDNA that made up the material.

V trimming: 7 bases; J trimming: 4 bases; junction bases outside the gene matches: 8. The germline V gene has CDR1 SGDLS and CDR2 YYNGEE. This CDR3 is 13 amino acids long. TCRdb's table, derived via immunoSEQ multiplex PCR, lists solely in-frame clones and lacks some. The table includes about 74,000 clones, 70% to 90% detected once. This clonotype was sampled from a woman of 80 years or more with active or convalescent COVID-19. V gene TRBV9 combines with J gene TRBJ2-7; TRBD2 aligns across 7 bases. What was sequenced was peripheral blood. Written as DNA, the CDR3 is TGTGCCAGCGGAAGGGCGGGAGAATACGAGCAGTACTTC. It codes for CASGRAGEYEQYF.